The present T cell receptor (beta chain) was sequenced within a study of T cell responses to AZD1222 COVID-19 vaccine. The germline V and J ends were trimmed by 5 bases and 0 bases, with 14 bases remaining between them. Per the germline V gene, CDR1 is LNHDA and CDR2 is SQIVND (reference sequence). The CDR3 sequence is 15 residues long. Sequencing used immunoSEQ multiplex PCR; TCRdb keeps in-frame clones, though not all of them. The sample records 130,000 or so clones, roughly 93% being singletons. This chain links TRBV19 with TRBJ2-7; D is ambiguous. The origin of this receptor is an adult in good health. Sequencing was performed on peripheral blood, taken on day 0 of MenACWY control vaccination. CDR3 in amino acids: CASSLRPRSSYEQYF. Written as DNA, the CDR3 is TGTGCCAGTAGTCTCAGACCTCGGAGCTCCTACGAGCAGTACTTC. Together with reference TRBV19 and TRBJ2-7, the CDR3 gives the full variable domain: DGGITQSPKYLFRKEGQNVTLSCEQNLNHDAMYWYRQDPGQGLRLIYYSQIVNDFQKGDIAEGYSVSREKKESFPLTVTSAQKNPTAFYLCASSLRPRSSYEQYFGPGTRLTVT.